The source of this T cell receptor (beta chain) is a study of blood T cells in healthy people across ages. General study findings and limits: The diversity estimates, figures obtained from one million T cells, were considered underestimates. For the donors, CMV status was unknown and possibly confounded expanded clonotype changes.

This clonotype was observed at least ten times. Its target is not known. Germline V gene sequence: CDR1 MNHEY, CDR2 SMNVEV (reference sequence). V lost 1 base and J lost 3; bases outside the gene matches: 5. The CDR3 consists of 17 residues. Then a second PCR, running about 6 to 11 cycles, was carried out with a sample-barcoded 5' primer and a J-beta primer mix. One entry per CDR3 protein, called by TCRdb with MiXCR from the 5' RACE reads. The sample shows 710,000 or so distinct CDR3 sequences, about 30% of them seen only once. Isolation per sample recovered at least 6 million PBMCs. The source of this sequence is a woman older than 75 in good health. This chain joins TRBV27 and TRBJ2-3; 12 nucleotides align to TRBD2. The material sequenced was blood. CDR3 DNA: TGTGCCAGCAGTTTATACGGACTAGCGGGGAGTACAGATACGCAGTATTTT. Protein sequence: CASSLYGLAGSTDTQYF.